This T cell receptor (beta chain) was documented in a study of CD8 T cells in ankylosing spondylitis. Study-wide points: In ankylosing spondylitis patients, matched synovial fluid reportedly showed significant enrichment of disease-linked clones. Roughly 8 highly homologous variants made up a TCR beta motif, and this motif appeared characteristic of ankylosing spondylitis blood. Disease-linked clones proved CD8+ and comparatively uncommon in peripheral blood. Certain motif variants had earlier appeared in reactive arthritis synovial fluid and blood.

The germline CDR1 and CDR2 sequences are WSHSY and SAAADI. The CDR3 contains 14 residues. The V gene lost 7 bases and the J gene lost 1 base, with 10 bases spanning the gap. A word on this clonotype: Its antigen is still unknown.

TCR beta libraries were made by quantitative 5'-RACE with molecular barcodes. Via MiXCR, TCRdb re-called the 5' RACE reads, giving one row per CDR3 protein. This sample yields about 540,000 distinct CDR3 sequences, of which about 13% are seen a single time; 6.5% to 7% belongs to the top ten. This clonotype originated in a male donor with ankylosing spondylitis. Sequencing was done on a sample of blood, either unsorted or a sorted T cell fraction (not recorded which). The rearrangement joins TRBV10-2 to TRBJ2-2, with a possible D match to TRBD1 (6 bases). CDR3 nucleotide sequence: TGCGCCAGCAATGGACAGCGGAACACCGGGGAGCTGTTTTTT. Protein product: CASNGQRNTGELFF.